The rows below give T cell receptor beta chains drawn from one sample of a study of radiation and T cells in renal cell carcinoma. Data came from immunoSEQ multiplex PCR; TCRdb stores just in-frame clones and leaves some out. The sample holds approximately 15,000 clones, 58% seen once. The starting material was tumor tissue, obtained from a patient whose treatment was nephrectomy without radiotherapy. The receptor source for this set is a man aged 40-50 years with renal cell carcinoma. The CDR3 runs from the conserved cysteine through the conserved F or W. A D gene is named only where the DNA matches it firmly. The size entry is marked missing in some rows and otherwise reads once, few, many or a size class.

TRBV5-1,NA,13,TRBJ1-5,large,CASSFLGEQPQHF,TGCGCCAGCAGCTTCCTAGGGGAACAGCCCCAGCATTTT
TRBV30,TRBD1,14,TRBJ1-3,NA,CAWNPGQGGNTIYF,TGTGCCTGGAACCCGGGACAGGGTGGAAACACCATATATTTT
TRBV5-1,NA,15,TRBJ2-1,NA,CASSLSLQSYNEQFF,TGCGCCAGCAGCTTGTCACTCCAATCCTACAATGAGCAGTTCTTC
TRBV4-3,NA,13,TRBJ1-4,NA,CASSPSRGEKLFF,TGCGCCAGCAGCCCCTCTAGGGGTGAAAAACTGTTTTTT
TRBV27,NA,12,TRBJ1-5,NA,CASSSGFQPQHF,TGTGCCAGCAGTTCGGGATTTCAGCCCCAGCATTTT
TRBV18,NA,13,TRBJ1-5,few,CASSGQGDQPQHF,TGTGCCAGCTCAGGGCAGGGAGATCAGCCCCAGCATTTT
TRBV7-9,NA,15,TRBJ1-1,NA,CASSLRLSEVTEAFF,TGTGCCAGCAGCTTAAGACTGTCCGAGGTCACTGAAGCTTTCTTT
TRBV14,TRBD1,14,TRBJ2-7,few,CASSTGTGTSSRYF,TGTGCCAGCAGCACCGGGACAGGGACCTCCAGTAGGTACTTC
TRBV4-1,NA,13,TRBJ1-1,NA,CASSQGGPVEAFF,TGCGCCAGCAGCCAAGGCGGTCCAGTTGAAGCTTTCTTT
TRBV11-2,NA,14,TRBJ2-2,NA,CASRLGLATGELFF,TGTGCCAGCAGGCTGGGGCTAGCAACCGGGGAGCTGTTTTTT
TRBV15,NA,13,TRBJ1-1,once,CATSRGRNTEAFF,TGTGCCACCAGCAGGGGGAGGAACACTGAAGCTTTCTTT
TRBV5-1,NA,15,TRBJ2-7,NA,CASRPGRADSYEQYF,TGCGCCAGCAGACCGGGGCGGGCAGATTCCTACGAGCAGTACTTC
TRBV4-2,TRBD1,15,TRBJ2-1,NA,CASSSDREFYNEQFF,TGTGCCAGCAGCTCTGACAGGGAATTCTACAATGAGCAGTTCTTC
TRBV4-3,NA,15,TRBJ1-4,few,CASSQDRGANEKLFF,TGCGCCAGCAGCCAAGATCGGGGAGCTAATGAAAAACTGTTTTTT
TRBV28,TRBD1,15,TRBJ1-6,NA,CASSYTGGNNSPLHF,TGTGCCAGCAGTTATACAGGGGGCAATAATTCACCCCTCCACTTT
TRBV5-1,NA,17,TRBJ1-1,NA,CASSLAMGSTVYAEAFF,TGCGCCAGCAGCTTGGCCATGGGCAGTACCGTATACGCTGAAGCTTTCTTT
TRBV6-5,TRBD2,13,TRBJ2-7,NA,CASSDSGGYEQYF,TGTGCCAGCAGTGACTCGGGGGGCTACGAGCAGTACTTC
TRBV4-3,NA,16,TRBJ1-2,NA,CASSQEGGTTGYGYTF,TGCGCCAGCAGCCAAGAGGGCGGTACCACGGGCTATGGCTACACCTTC
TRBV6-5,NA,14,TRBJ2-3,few,CASRDSPSTDTQYF,TGTGCCAGCAGGGACTCACCTAGCACAGATACGCAGTATTTT
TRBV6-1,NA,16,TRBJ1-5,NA,CASSGTSEQVGQPQHF,TGTGCCAGCAGTGGAACATCGGAGCAGGTGGGCCAGCCCCAGCATTTT
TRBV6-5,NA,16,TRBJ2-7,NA,CTSSSPGTRGAYEQYF,TGTACCAGCAGTTCTCCCGGGACCAGAGGGGCCTACGAGCAGTACTTC
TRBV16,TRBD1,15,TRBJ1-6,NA,CASSQRDRGYSPLHF,TGTGCCAGCAGCCAAAGAGACAGGGGTTACTCACCCCTCCACTTT
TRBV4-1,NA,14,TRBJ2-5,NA,CASSQMDGQETQYF,TGCGCCAGCAGCCAAATGGACGGACAAGAGACCCAGTACTTC
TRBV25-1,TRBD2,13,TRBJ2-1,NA,CASSGPGGNEQFF,TGTGCCAGCAGTGGACCCGGGGGGAATGAGCAGTTCTTC
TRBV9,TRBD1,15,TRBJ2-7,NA,CASNLEGTGAYEQYF,TGTGCCAGCAACTTGGAGGGGACAGGGGCCTACGAGCAGTACTTC
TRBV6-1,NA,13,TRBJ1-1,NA,CASSDRERTEAFF,TGTGCCAGCAGTGACAGGGAACGCACTGAAGCTTTCTTT
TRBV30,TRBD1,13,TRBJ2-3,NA,CAWTGQGPDTQYF,TGTGCCTGGACTGGACAGGGACCAGATACGCAGTATTTT
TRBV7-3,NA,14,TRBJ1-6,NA,CASSWGTNNSPLHF,TGTGCCAGCAGCTGGGGGACGAATAATTCACCCCTCCACTTT
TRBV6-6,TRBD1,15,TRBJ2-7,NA,CASSWGQGRTYEQYF,TGTGCCAGCAGTTGGGGACAGGGACGTACCTACGAGCAGTACTTC
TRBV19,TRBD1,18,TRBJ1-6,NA,CASSNRQGGALYNSPLHF,TGTGCCAGTAGTAACCGACAGGGAGGAGCTCTCTATAATTCACCCCTCCACTTT
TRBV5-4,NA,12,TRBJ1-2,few,CASSPGGWGYTF,TGTGCCAGCAGCCCCGGGGGTTGGGGCTACACCTTC
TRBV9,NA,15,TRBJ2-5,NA,CASSDGPTAGETQYF,TGTGCCAGCAGCGACGGACCAACCGCGGGGGAGACCCAGTACTTC
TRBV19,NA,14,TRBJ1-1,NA,CASSIQGDGTEAFF,TGTGCCAGTAGTATACAGGGAGATGGAACTGAAGCTTTCTTT
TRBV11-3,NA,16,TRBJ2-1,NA,CASSLRMGAGWNEQFF,TGTGCCAGCAGCCTTAGGATGGGGGCAGGATGGAATGAGCAGTTCTTC
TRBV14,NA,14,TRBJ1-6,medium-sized,CASSQDRANSPLHF,TGTGCCAGCAGCCAAGACAGGGCCAATTCACCCCTCCACTTT
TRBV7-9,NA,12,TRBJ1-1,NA,CASSVPGLDAFF,TGTGCCAGCAGCGTCCCCGGCCTGGATGCTTTCTTT
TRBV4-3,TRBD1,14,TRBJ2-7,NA,CASSAGTANYEQYF,TGCGCCAGCAGCGCCGGGACAGCGAACTACGAGCAGTACTTC
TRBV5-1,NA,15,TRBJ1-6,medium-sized,CASSSQDSHNSPLHF,TGCGCCAGCAGCTCCCAGGACTCCCATAATTCACCCCTCCACTTT
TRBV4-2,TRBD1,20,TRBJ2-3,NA,CASSPRVGTGGFIRPDTQYF,TGTGCCAGCAGCCCTCGGGTCGGGACAGGGGGCTTCATCCGTCCAGATACGCAGTATTTT
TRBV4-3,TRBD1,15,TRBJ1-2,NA,CASSQEGQGSYGYTF,TGCGCCAGCAGCCAAGAGGGACAGGGGTCCTATGGCTACACCTTC
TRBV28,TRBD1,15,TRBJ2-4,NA,CASSLAGTGGNIQYF,TGTGCCAGCAGTTTGGCCGGGACAGGGGGGAACATTCAGTACTTC
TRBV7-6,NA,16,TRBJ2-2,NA,CASSPTSGPQTGELFF,TGTGCCAGCAGCCCCACCTCGGGACCACAGACCGGGGAGCTGTTTTTT
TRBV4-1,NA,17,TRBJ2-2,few,CASSQERQLGPTSKLFF,TGCGCCAGCAGCCAAGAGCGGCAATTGGGACCGACTTCGAAGCTGTTTTTT
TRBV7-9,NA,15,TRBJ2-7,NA,CASSLEAVSSYEQYF,TGTGCCAGCAGCTTAGAGGCCGTGAGCTCCTACGAGCAGTACTTC
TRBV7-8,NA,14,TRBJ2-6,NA,CASSLYTGANVLTF,TGTGCCAGCAGCTTATACACTGGGGCCAACGTCCTGACTTTC
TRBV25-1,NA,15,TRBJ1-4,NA,CASSEWGRRNEKLFF,TGTGCCAGCAGTGAATGGGGCCGCCGGAATGAAAAACTGTTTTTT